This TCR beta chain was sequenced for a study of cytomegalovirus exposure and HLA in healthy donors. The CDR3 is made up of 12 amino acids. V was shortened by 4 bases and J by 1 base, with 4 bases between the two germline ends. Germline V gene lookup returns CDR1 SGHTA and CDR2 FQGNSA. Primers included in the PCR were 60 Vbeta and 13 Jbeta primers. TCRdb's copy holds only in-frame clones and misses some; the assay was immunoSEQ multiplex PCR. The sample has tens of thousands of clones, around three quarters seen once. The rearrangement links TRBV7-2 to TRBJ1-1; unclear D gene. The origin of this receptor is a male donor in good health and CMV-seronegative. The sequencing input was PBMCs. The CDR3 region is CASSYKNTEAFF. The CDR3 DNA sequence: TGTGCCAGCAGCTATAAGAACACTGAAGCTTTCTTT.